This T cell receptor (beta chain) is from a study of blood T cell repertoires in COVID-19. About the study: Acute and convalescent COVID-19 samples came from the United States, Italy and Spain.

In the original analysis: Using reference gene primer amplification, nucleated cell counts were estimated. Measured with immunoSEQ multiplex PCR; TCRdb has only the in-frame clones, and not every one. The V and J calls and clone size were taken over from that table, and D and trimming were inferred from the DNA. The top ten hold roughly 2.8% of the sample, which has 300,000 to 350,000 clones, almost 90% seen once. The CDR3 loop spans 14 amino acids. Germline values: CDR1 MDHEN, CDR2 SYDVKM. The V gene lost 5 bases and the J gene lost 10 bases, with 18 bases spanning the gap. In its sample, this clone was seen once. The Seattle site enrolled patients during active infection and followed them longitudinally.

V usage is TRBV28 and J usage is TRBJ2-1; D perhaps matches TRBD1 (5 bases). Source material: peripheral blood. This receptor was taken from a woman aged 25 to 39 with COVID-19, enrolled during active disease. The CDR3 coding sequence is TGTGCCAGCAGTCGATCCAGGGAATTAAGCGAGCAGTTCTTC. Its translation is CASSRSRELSEQFF.